The 18 T cell receptor beta chains in this list originate from one sample, sequenced in a study of T cells in localized non-small cell lung cancer. Sequenced by immunoSEQ multiplex PCR; TCRdb stores in-frame clones only, minus some. The sample includes about 33,000 clones, about 90% seen only once; the top ten take less than 6%. Sequenced material: PBMCs, taken before any cancer treatment. These receptors were taken from a man aged 35 to 69 with stage II lung adenocarcinoma.

The J gene is TRBJ1-5, the V gene TRBV2, with no clear D. In germline, CDR1 is SNHLY, CDR2 FYNNEI. This CDR3 has 13 amino acids. Trimming stripped 7 bases from V and 3 bases from J, with 10 bases between. In DNA form, the CDR3 reads TGTGCCAGCATGGGGTTTACCAATCAGCCCCAGCATTTT. Translated: CASMGFTNQPQHF.

V and J are TRBV29-1 and TRBJ2-5; weak D call: TRBD1 (6 bases). Germline CDR1 SQVTM, CDR2 ANQGSEA. Trimming left V 6 bases short and J 5 bases short, with 10 bases between. This CDR3 has 11 residues. The CDR3 DNA reads as TGCAGCGTCGGGCAGGGGGAGACCCAGTACTTC. It yields the protein CSVGQGETQYF.

V usage is TRBV11-3 and J usage is TRBJ2-5, with D possibly matching TRBD2 (7 bases). Trimming left V 3 bases short and J 11 bases short, with 25 bases between. CDR3 length: 16 residues. Per the germline V gene, CDR1 is SGHNT and CDR2 is YENEEA. CDR3 DNA: TGTGCCAGCAGCTTCGGGTCGCAGGGGACTACGAATAAGCAGTACTTC. Translation gives CASSFGSQGTTNKQYF.

The chain couples TRBV4-2 to TRBJ1-2; 7 nucleotides match TRBD1. The germline CDR1 and CDR2 sequences are LGHNA and YNFKEQ. The CDR3 sequence is 15 residues long. The V and J ends lost 0 bases and 8 bases, in that order; junction bases with no gene match: 9. CDR3 sequence: CASSQDRDRGQGYTF. CDR3 in DNA: TGTGCCAGCAGCCAAGATCGGGACCGGGGACAGGGCTACACCTTC.

This clone came up once. This chain connects TRBV9 to TRBJ2-3; D is perhaps TRBD1 (5 bases). The CDR3 has 14 residues. V was clipped by 0 bases and J by 4 bases, with 9 bases between them. CDR1 SGDLS and CDR2 YYNGEE come from the germline V gene. In DNA form, the CDR3 reads TGTGCCAGCAGCGTAGGGGGCAGTCCAGATACGCAGTATTTT. This sequence encodes CASSVGGSPDTQYF.

The J gene is TRBJ1-5, the V gene TRBV4-1; D unresolved. CDR1 MGHRA and CDR2 YSYEKL come from the germline V gene. CDR3 size: 16 residues. Between the trimmed V and J ends, which lost 3 bases and 5 bases, there was a span of 17 bases. The CDR3 spells CASSHSVILGDQPQHF. The CDR3 DNA is TGCGCCAGCAGCCATAGTGTAATCCTGGGAGATCAGCCCCAGCATTTT.

The chain is built from TRBV15 and TRBJ1-4; no definite D call. CDR1 and CDR2 (germline): LNHNV, YYDKDF (reference sequence). The CDR3 is made up of 16 amino acids. V lost 5 bases to trimming and J lost 4 bases, with 17 bases between them. The CDR3 here is CATSAENGVYNEKLFF. In DNA, the CDR3 is TGTGCCACCAGCGCCGAGAATGGGGTCTATAATGAAAAACTGTTTTTT. The full variable domain, completed using reference TRBV15 and TRBJ1-4, is DAMVIQNPRYQVTQFGKPVTLSCSQTLNHNVMYWYQQKSSQAPKLLFHYYDKDFNNEADTPDNFQSRRPNTSFCFLDIRSPGLGDTAMYLCATSAENGVYNEKLFFGSGTQLSVL.

The chain combines TRBV5-4 with TRBJ1-2; no clear D gene. This CDR3 has 15 residues. V was shortened by 4 bases and J by 5 bases, with 18 bases between the two germline ends. CDR1 is SGHNT, CDR2 YYREEE, per germline (reference sequence). The CDR3 is CASSLGREAIYGYTF. CDR3 bases: TGTGCCAGCAGCCTCGGCCGAGAGGCCATTTATGGCTACACCTTC.

The V call is TRBV28, the J call TRBJ2-7; D is perhaps TRBD1 (5 bases). The CDR3 length is 15 residues. V lost 3 bases and J lost 5, with 17 bases in between. Germline CDR1 and CDR2: MDHEN and SYDVKM. The DNA of the CDR3 is TGTGCCAGCAGTTTGGGGCTGACAATAATCAACGAGCAGTACTTC. Protein sequence: CASSLGLTIINEQYF.

This sequence joins TRBV19 and TRBJ2-2, with a tentative D call TRBD2 (7 bases). This CDR3 has 14 residues. Germline V CDR1 and CDR2: LNHDA, SQIVND (reference sequence). V shed 8 bases and J shed 6 bases, with 16 bases lying between them. CDR3 sequence reads: CASSPGGKPGELFF. The CDR3 nucleotides read TGTGCCAGTTCTCCGGGGGGCAAGCCCGGGGAGCTGTTTTTT.

The V gene is TRBV9, the J gene TRBJ2-7; D might be TRBD2 (5 bases). The V gene's germline CDR1 is SGDLS and CDR2 YYNGEE. The CDR3 runs 14 residues. V dropped 0 bases and J dropped 0 bases, with 7 bases sitting between them. The CDR3 here is CASSVGGSSYEQYF. The CDR3 DNA sequence: TGTGCCAGCAGCGTAGGTGGGAGCTCCTACGAGCAGTACTTC.

The J gene is TRBJ1-2, the V gene TRBV4-1; D not resolved. CDR3 length: 18 residues. Germline V gene sequence: CDR1 MGHRA, CDR2 YSYEKL. V dropped 0 bases and J dropped 4 bases, with 21 bases sitting between them. The CDR3 loop is CASSQDLAGWASLYGYTF. In DNA, the CDR3 is TGCGCCAGCAGCCAAGATTTGGCGGGGTGGGCCAGCCTCTATGGCTACACCTTC.

The chain carries TRBV7-8 and TRBJ2-3; tentatively, D is TRBD1 or TRBD2 (5 bases each). This CDR3 has 14 residues. Germline loops: CDR1 SGHVS, CDR2 FQNEAQ. V was trimmed by 5 bases and J by 4 bases, leaving 13 bases between them. The CDR3 protein is CASSREGLSDTQYF. DNA of the CDR3: TGTGCCAGCAGCCGAGAGGGGCTTTCAGATACGCAGTATTTT.

The chain recombines TRBV28 with TRBJ2-2; a possible D gene is TRBD1 (6 bases). Per the germline V gene, CDR1 is MDHEN and CDR2 is SYDVKM. The CDR3 runs to 14 residues. Between the trimmed V and J ends, which lost 6 bases and 4 bases, there was a span of 12 bases. Here the CDR3 reads CASRPGQSTGELFF. The DNA of the CDR3 is TGTGCCAGCAGACCGGGACAAAGCACCGGGGAGCTGTTTTTT. The variable domain in full, completed from reference TRBV28 and TRBJ2-2, reads DVKVTQSSRYLVKRTGEKVFLECVQDMDHENMFWYRQDPGLGLRLIYFSYDVKMKEKGDIPEGYSVSREKKERFSLILESASTNQTSMYLCASRPGQSTGELFFGEGSRLTVL.

This CDR3 is CASSPSRDRYGTNYGYTF. DNA for the CDR3: TGTGCCAGCAGCCCGTCCCGGGACAGGTACGGGACTAACTATGGCTACACCTTC. The genes are TRBV5-5 and TRBJ1-2; 8 positions match TRBD1. Trimming at V came to 4 bases and at J to 0 bases, leaving 14 bases not matched to a gene. The length of the CDR3 is 18 residues. Germline CDR1 is SGHKS and CDR2 is YYEKEE (reference sequence).

The gene calls are TRBV5-7 and TRBJ2-2; a weak D match, TRBD1 (6 bases). TRBV5-7 is assigned to the ORF class and has an uncertain function. The CDR3 extends over 15 amino acids. Trimming stripped 3 bases from V and 6 bases from J, with 15 bases between. The CDR3 sequence: CASSSFLGGSGELFF. CDR3 nucleotides: TGTGCCAGCAGCTCCTTCTTAGGGGGTTCCGGGGAGCTGTTTTTT.

CDR3 in amino acids: CASSPVVGELFF. CDR3 nucleotides: TGTGCCAGCTCACCAGTCGTGGGGGAGCTGTTTTTT. The V call is TRBV18, the J call TRBJ2-2; D is unclear. The CDR3 sequence is 12 residues long. V lost 2 bases and J 8 bases, leaving 6 bases between the germline ends. Germline V gives CDR1 KGHSH, CDR2 LQKENI.

The chain combines TRBV19 with TRBJ2-3, with 13 bases aligning to TRBD2. The germline V gene encodes CDR1 LNHDA and CDR2 SQIVND (reference sequence). The J segment lost 0 bases and the V segment lost 5 bases, leaving 11 bases of the junction unmatched. The CDR3 has 19 residues. The chain's CDR3 is CASSFSGLAGAFSTDTQYF. The CDR3 region has the DNA TGTGCCAGTAGTTTCAGCGGACTAGCGGGGGCCTTTAGCACAGATACGCAGTATTTT.